This T cell receptor beta chain was documented in a study of early T cells in non-severe SARS-CoV-2 infection. The overall study: Sequenced material consisted of bulk RNA (from unsorted whole blood), and chains were unpaired. Findings and limits, study-wide: In VDJdb matching, anti-spike CD8 responses were favored while private and CD4 specificities went missing.

The TCR library protocol was used to attach unique molecular identifiers. These identifiers were attached to individual cDNA molecules. TCRdb reprocessed the 5' RACE reads via MiXCR and lists one record per CDR3 protein. The table lists 25,000 or so distinct CDR3 sequences, less than 6% of them singletons. This CDR3 comprises 14 residues. Germline V gene sequence: CDR1 KGHSH, CDR2 LQKENI. V lost 3 bases to trimming and J lost 5 bases, with 14 bases between them. A word on this clonotype: What it binds is unknown.

This chain joins TRBV18 and TRBJ2-7; maybe TRBD1 (7 bases). Sequencing used whole blood. This receptor was identified in an adult who was a healthcare worker with PCR-confirmed SARS-CoV-2 infection or an uninfected control (not recorded which). The CDR3 loop reads CASSPRQGGNEQYF. CDR3 nucleotide sequence: TGTGCCAGCTCACCCCGACAGGGCGGGAACGAGCAGTACTTC.